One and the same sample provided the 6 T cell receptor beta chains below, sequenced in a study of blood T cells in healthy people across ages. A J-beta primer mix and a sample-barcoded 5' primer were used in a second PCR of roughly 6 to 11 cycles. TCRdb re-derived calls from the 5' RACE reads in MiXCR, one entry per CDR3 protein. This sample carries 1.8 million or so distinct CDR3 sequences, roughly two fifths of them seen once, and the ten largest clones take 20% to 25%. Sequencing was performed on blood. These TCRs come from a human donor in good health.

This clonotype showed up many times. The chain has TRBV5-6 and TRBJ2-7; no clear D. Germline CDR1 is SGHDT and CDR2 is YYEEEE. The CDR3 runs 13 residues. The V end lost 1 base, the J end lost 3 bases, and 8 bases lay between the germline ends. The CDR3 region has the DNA TGTGCCAGCAGCTTGAAAGACGGCTACGAGCAGTACTTC. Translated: CASSLKDGYEQYF.

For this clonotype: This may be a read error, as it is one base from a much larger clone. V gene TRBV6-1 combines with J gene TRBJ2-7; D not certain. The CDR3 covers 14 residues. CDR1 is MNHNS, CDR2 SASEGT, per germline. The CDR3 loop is CASSESSISIERYF. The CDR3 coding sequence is TGTGCCAGCAGTGAATCCTCCATATCAATCGAGCGGTACTTC.

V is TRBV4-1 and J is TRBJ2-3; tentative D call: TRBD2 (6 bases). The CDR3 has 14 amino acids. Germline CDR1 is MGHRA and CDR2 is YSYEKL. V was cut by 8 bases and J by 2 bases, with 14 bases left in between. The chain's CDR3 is CASSNGGFTDTQYF. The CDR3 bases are TGCGCCAGCTCTAATGGGGGGTTCACAGATACGCAGTATTTT.

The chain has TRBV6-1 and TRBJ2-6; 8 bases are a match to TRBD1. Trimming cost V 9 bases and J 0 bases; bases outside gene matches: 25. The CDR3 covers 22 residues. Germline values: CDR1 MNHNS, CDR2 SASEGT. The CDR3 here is CARSPILAIKQGVNSGANVLTF. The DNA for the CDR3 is TGTGCCAGGTCCCCTATTCTAGCTATAAAACAGGGGGTCAACTCTGGGGCCAACGTCCTGACTTTC.

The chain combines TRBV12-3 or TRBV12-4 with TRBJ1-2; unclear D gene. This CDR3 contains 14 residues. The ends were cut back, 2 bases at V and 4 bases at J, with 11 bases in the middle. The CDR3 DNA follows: TGTGCCAGCAGTTTAACTTCCAGGCCCTATGGCTACACCTTC. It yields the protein CASSLTSRPYGYTF.

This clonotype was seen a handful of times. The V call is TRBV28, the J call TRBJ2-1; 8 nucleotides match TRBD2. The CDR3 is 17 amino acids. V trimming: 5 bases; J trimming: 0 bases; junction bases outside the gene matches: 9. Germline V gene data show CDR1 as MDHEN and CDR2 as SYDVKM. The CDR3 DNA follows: TGTGCCAGCAGTCTCGGGGGGGCCGAAAGCTCCTACAATGAGCAGTTCTTC. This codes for CASSLGGAESSYNEQFF.